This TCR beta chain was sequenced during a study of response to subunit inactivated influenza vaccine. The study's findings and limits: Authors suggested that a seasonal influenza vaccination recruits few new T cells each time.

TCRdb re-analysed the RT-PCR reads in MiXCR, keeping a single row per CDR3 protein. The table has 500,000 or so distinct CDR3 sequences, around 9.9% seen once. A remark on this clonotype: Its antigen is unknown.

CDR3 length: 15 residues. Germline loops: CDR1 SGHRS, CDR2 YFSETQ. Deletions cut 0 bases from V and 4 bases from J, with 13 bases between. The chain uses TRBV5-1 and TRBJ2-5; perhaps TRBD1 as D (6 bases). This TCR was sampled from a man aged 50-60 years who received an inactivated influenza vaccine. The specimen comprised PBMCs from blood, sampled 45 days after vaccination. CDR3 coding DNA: TGCGCCAGCAGCTTGGCCGACAGGAACGGAGAGACCCAGTACTTC. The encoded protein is CASSLADRNGETQYF.